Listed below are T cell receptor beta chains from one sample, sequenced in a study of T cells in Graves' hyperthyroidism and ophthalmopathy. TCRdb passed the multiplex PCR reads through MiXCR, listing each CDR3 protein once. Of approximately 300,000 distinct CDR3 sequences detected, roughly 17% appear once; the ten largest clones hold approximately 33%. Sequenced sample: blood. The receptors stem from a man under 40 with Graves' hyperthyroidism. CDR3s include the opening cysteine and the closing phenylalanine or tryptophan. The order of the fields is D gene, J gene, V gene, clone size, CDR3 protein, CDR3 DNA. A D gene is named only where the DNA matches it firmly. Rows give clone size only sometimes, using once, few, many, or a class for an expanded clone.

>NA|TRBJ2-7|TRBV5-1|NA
CASSLGTGFYEQYF
TGCGCCAGCAGCTTGGGTACAGGGTTCTACGAGCAGTACTTC
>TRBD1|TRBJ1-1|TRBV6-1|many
CASIPGQGALNTEAFF
TGTGCCAGCATTCCGGGACAGGGCGCATTGAACACTGAAGCTTTCTTT
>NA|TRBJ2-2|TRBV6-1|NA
CASSKSQGDTGELFF
TGTGCCAGCAGTAAATCGCAGGGAGACACCGGGGAGCTGTTTTTT
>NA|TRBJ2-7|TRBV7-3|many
CASSPTALSYEQYF
TGTGCCAGCAGCCCGACAGCCCTCTCCTACGAGCAGTACTTC
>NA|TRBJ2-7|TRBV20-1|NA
CSAPEPHSYEQYF
TGCAGTGCCCCTGAACCCCATTCTTACGAGCAGTACTTC
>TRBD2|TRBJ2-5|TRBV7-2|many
CASSRGAGRDQETQYF
TGTGCCAGCAGCCGTGGGGCAGGGAGGGACCAAGAGACCCAGTACTTC
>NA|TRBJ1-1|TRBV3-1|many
CASSQESSSLNTEAFF
TGTGCCAGCAGCCAAGAATCAAGCAGTTTAAACACTGAAGCTTTCTTT
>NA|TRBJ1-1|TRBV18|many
CASSPREKGRGTEAFF
TGTGCCAGCTCACCACGGGAGAAGGGGCGCGGCACTGAAGCTTTCTTT
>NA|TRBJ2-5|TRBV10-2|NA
CASSVETAFSQETQYF
TGCGCCAGCAGTGTGGAGACAGCTTTTTCTCAAGAGACCCAGTACTTC
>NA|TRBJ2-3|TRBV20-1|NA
CSARDPLGGAEADTQYF
TGCAGTGCTAGAGATCCCTTGGGGGGCGCTGAAGCAGATACGCAGTATTTT
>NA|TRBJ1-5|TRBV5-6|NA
CASSLQQGHQPQHF
TGTGCCAGCAGCTTACAACAGGGACATCAGCCCCAGCATTTT
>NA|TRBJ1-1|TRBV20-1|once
CSAPGHTNTEAFF
TGCAGTGCACCGGGACATACGAACACTGAAGCTTTCTTT
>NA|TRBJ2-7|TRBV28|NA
CASSLSVQGRRNEQYF
TGTGCCAGCAGTTTATCCGTACAGGGGAGGCGAAACGAGCAGTACTTC
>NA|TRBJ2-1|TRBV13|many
CASSFQDAGYNEQFF
TGTGCCAGCAGCTTCCAGGACGCCGGTTACAATGAGCAGTTCTTC
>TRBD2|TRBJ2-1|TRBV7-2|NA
CASSLIGTSGLSSYNEQFF
TGTGCCAGCAGCTTAATTGGGACTAGCGGCCTAAGCTCCTACAATGAGCAGTTCTTC
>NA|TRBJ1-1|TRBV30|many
CAWTGGNTEAFF
TGTGCCTGGACGGGGGGTAACACTGAAGCTTTCTTT
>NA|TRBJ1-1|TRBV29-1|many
CSVGGTEAFF
TGCAGCGTCGGGGGCACTGAAGCTTTCTTT
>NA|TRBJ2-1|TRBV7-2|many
CASSLARFSYNEQFF
TGTGCCAGCAGCTTAGCGCGGTTCTCCTACAATGAGCAGTTCTTC
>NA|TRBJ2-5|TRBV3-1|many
CASSQDSLGVAQYF
TGTGCCAGCAGCCAAGATTCTTTAGGGGTCGCCCAGTACTTC
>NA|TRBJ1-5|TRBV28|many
CAGGGVGSQPQHF
TGTGCCGGGGGGGGGGTGGGGAGTCAGCCCCAGCATTTT
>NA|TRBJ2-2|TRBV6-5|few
CASSYLVRTGELFF
TGTGCCAGCAGTTACCTAGTTCGGACCGGGGAGCTGTTTTTT
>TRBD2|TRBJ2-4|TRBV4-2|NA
CASSQDLHRPSGRPNIQYF
TGTGCCAGCAGCCAAGATCTTCATCGGCCGAGCGGGAGACCTAACATTCAGTACTTC
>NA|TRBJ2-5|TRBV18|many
CASSPQQGGETQYF
TGTGCCAGCTCACCACAACAGGGTGGCGAGACCCAGTACTTC
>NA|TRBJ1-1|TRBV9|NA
CASSLERATEAFF
TGTGCCAGCAGCCTCGAACGGGCCACTGAAGCTTTCTTT
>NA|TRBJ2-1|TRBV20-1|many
CSASVGGEQFF
TGCAGTGCTAGTGTCGGGGGAGAGCAGTTCTTC
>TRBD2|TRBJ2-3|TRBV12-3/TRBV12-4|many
CASSFPGTSGTTQYF
TGTGCCAGCAGTTTTCCGGGGACTAGCGGGACAACGCAGTATTTT
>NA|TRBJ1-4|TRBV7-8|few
CASSTKRSGGDEKLFF
TGTGCCAGCAGCACTAAAAGATCCGGAGGAGATGAAAAACTGTTTTTT
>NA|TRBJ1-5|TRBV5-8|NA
CASSLVPEFYQPQHF
TGTGCCAGCAGCTTGGTACCCGAATTTTATCAGCCCCAGCATTTT
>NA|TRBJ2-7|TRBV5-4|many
CASSSAYEQYF
TGTGCCAGCAGCTCCGCCTACGAGCAGTACTTC
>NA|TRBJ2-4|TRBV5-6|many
CASSNTGLPAKNIQYF
TGTGCCAGCAGTAATACAGGACTACCAGCCAAAAACATTCAGTACTTC
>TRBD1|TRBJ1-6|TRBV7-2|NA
CASSLVLVLDRGLSNSPLHF
TGTGCCAGCAGCTTAGTCTTAGTATTGGACAGGGGGCTCTCTAATTCACCCCTCCACTTT
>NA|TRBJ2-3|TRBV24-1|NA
CATSAPLLAPTDTQYF
TGTGCCACCAGTGCCCCCCTACTGGCTCCCACAGATACGCAGTATTTT
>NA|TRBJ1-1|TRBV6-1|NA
CASRLSPRSGTEAFF
TGTGCCAGCAGATTGTCCCCCAGGAGTGGCACTGAAGCTTTCTTT
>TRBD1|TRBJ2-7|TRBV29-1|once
CSVQPGQGVEQYF
TGCAGCGTTCAGCCGGGACAGGGGGTCGAGCAGTACTTC
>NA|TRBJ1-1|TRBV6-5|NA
CASSYGTDAEAFF
TGTGCCAGCAGTTACGGGACGGACGCTGAAGCTTTCTTT
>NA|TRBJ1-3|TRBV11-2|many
CASNPGLSGNTIYF
TGTGCCAGCAATCCCGGACTCTCTGGAAACACCATATATTTT
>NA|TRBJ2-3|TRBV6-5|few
CASSYGKGGTDTQYF
TGTGCCAGCAGTTACGGGAAGGGGGGTACAGATACGCAGTATTTT
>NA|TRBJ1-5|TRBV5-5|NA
CASSLVSGSNQPQHF
TGTGCCAGCAGCTTGGTCTCGGGTAGCAATCAGCCCCAGCATTTT
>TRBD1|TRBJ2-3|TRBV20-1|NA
CSATQHRGPRTDTQYF
TGCAGTGCTACGCAGCACAGGGGACCTCGCACAGATACGCAGTATTTT
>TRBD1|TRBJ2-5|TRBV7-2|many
CASSSGQGPQETQYF
TGTGCCAGCAGCTCCGGACAGGGACCCCAAGAGACCCAGTACTTC